The clone carrying this T cell receptor (beta chain) came up many times. The antigen remains undetermined. The germline gives CDR1 LGHNA, CDR2 YNFKEQ. CDR3 length equals 14 residues. The junction had 7 bases not matched to a gene; V was cut back by 5 bases and J by 9 bases. Researchers made TCR cDNA using 5'RACE template switching, and this step added a universal primer site and UMIs. TCRdb processed the 5' RACE reads anew with MiXCR; each CDR3 protein has one entry. The sample holds hundreds of thousands of distinct CDR3 sequences, approximately 16% seen once. This entry comes from a study of T cells after yellow fever vaccination. Study-level findings and limits: Contaminants from the bulk population, in the form of abundant clonotypes, could be found in FACS-sorted repertoires. Post-booster samples contained most primary-vaccination clones (around 95% CD4, around 90% CD8).

The sequence came from a man aged 18-30 years who received the YFV17D yellow fever vaccine. This rearrangement joins TRBV4-2 to TRBJ1-6; 7 nucleotides line up with TRBD1. Here the sequenced sample was PBMCs, taken around 5 days after the first yellow fever vaccination. CDR3 nucleotides: TGTGCCAGCAGCGCAGAGGGGGCAGGTTCACCCCTCCACTTT. This translates into CASSAEGAGSPLHF.